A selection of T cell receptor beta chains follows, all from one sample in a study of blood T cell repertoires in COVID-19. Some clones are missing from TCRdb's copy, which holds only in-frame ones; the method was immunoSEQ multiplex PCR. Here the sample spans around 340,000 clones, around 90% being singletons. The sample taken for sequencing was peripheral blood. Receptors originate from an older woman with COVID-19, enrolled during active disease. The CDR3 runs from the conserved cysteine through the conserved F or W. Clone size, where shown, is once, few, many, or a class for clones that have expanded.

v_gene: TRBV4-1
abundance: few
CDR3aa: CASSQAGQGYGYTF

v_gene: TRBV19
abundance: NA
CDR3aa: CASSIGDLQETQYF

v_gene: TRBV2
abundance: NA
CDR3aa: CASSEDREPQPQHF

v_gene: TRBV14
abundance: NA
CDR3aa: CASSPQGYTEAFF

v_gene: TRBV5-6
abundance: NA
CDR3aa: CASSGNRGQTEAFF

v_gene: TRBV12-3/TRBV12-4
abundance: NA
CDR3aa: CASTGGGIQPQHF

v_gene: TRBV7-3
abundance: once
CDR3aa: CASSPLAGGTDTQYF

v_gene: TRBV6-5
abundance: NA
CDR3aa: CASSYNSLTPLHF

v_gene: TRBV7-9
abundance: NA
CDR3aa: CASSLEYSPGANVLTF

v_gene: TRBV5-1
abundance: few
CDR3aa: CASSLVAGGPSEQFF

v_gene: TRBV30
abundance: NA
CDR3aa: CAWSVSGDQPQHF

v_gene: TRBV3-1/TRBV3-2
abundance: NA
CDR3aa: CASSLQGLNTIYF

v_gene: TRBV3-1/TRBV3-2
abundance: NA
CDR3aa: CASSPEGGGYTGELFF

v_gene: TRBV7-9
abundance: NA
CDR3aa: CASSFPLGDGYTF

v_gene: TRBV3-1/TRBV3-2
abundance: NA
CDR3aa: CASSQDARGDFGEQFF

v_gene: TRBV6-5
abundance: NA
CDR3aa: CASSYGTINTEAFF

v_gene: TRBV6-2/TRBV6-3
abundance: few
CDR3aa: CASSYSTRQAGEQYF

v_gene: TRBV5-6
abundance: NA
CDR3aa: CASSYSGVQPQHF

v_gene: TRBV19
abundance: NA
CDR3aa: CASSMAPGQGKSSYNEQFF

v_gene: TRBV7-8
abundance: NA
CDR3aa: CASSFRQGPNSNQPQHF

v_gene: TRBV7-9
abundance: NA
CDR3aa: CASSLAVKGADTEAFF

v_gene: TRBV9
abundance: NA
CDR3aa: CASSVARRGAWNEQFF

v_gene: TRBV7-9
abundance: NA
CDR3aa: CASSLVGGPDTQYF

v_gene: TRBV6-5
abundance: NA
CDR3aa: CASNPTDPNTEAFF

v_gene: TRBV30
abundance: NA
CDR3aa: CAWSPKGAQPQHF

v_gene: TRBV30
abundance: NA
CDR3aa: CAWSADGGGEKLFF

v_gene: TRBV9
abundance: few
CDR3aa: CASSVDTGVVETQYF